These 19 T cell receptor beta chains share one sample of origin, sequenced in a study of T cells in Graves' hyperthyroidism and ophthalmopathy. RNA transcripts provided the source from which TCR beta CDR3 regions were amplified. HTBI primers were employed in a first-round RT-PCR of the TCR CDR3. TCRdb analysed the multiplex PCR reads with MiXCR anew, one entry per CDR3 protein. The sample carries hundreds of thousands of distinct CDR3 sequences, 38% recorded once. Source material: blood. Receptor source: a man aged 18 to 29 with Graves' hyperthyroidism.

This clonotype was counted ten times or more. The chain is built from TRBV2 and TRBJ1-6; the match to TRBD1 covers 7 bases. V lost 1 base and J lost 7; bases outside the gene matches: 4. This CDR3 is built from 15 residues. Germline CDR1 and CDR2: SNHLY and FYNNEI. In DNA, the CDR3 is TGTGCCAGCAGTGAAGAAAGACAGGGCAATTCACCCCTCCACTTT. Translated, it gives CASSEERQGNSPLHF. The complete variable domain, with remaining parts taken from reference TRBV2 and TRBJ1-6, reads EPEVTQTPSHQVTQMGQEVILRCVPISNHLYFYWYRQILGQKVEFLVSFYNNEISEKSEIFDDQFSVERPDGSNFTLKIRSTKLEDSAMYFCASSEERQGNSPLHFGNGTRLTVT.

The chain joins TRBV10-3 to TRBJ1-5, with 8 bases lining up with TRBD1. Germline-derived CDR1 and CDR2 are ENHRY and SYGVKD. This CDR3 region has 15 residues. The junction had 14 bases not matched to a gene; V was cut back by 10 bases and J by 6 bases. CDR3 protein: CASRPEDRVFQPQHF. Here the CDR3 DNA reads TGTGCCAGCAGACCCGAGGACAGGGTTTTTCAGCCCCAGCATTTT.

The rearrangement uses TRBV30 and TRBJ1-1, with D unresolved. The CDR3 sequence is 17 residues long. CDR1 is GTSNPN and CDR2 is SVGIG in the germline V gene (reference sequence). V dropped 4 bases and J dropped 0 bases, with 21 bases sitting between them. CDR3 coding DNA: TGTGCCTGGATGGGTGGAGGGCGAAAAAACGTGAACACTGAAGCTTTCTTT. Its protein is CAWMGGGRKNVNTEAFF.

The chain links TRBV7-9 to TRBJ2-7; TRBD1 aligns across 8 bases. Germline V CDR1 and CDR2: SEHNR, FQNEAQ (reference sequence). The CDR3 covers 14 residues. With V trimmed by 6 bases and J by 5 bases, 9 bases remained unmatched. The chain's CDR3 is CASSSPDRDHEQYF. CDR3 nucleotides: TGTGCCAGCAGTTCCCCGGACAGGGACCACGAGCAGTACTTC.

This clonotype was picked up many times. The V and J genes are TRBV20-1 and TRBJ1-2; no clear D gene. V dropped 2 bases and J dropped 8 bases, with 9 bases sitting between them. This CDR3 comprises 11 residues. Germline V gene sequence: CDR1 DFQATT, CDR2 SNEGSKA (reference sequence). This CDR3 is CSARPRTGYTF. The CDR3 region has the DNA TGCAGTGCTAGACCGCGGACGGGCTACACCTTC.

For this clonotype: Because it lacks the conserved phenylalanine or tryptophan at the end, this CDR3 is likely a read error. This sequence joins TRBV7-2 and TRBJ1-1; 11 positions match TRBD1. Per the germline V gene, CDR1 is SGHTA and CDR2 is FQGNSA. V lost 4 bases to trimming and J lost 7 bases; unmatched junction nucleotides: 2. The CDR3 sequence is 13 residues long. CDR3 sequence: CASSSGTGGEAFL. As DNA, the CDR3 is TGTGCCAGCAGCTCCGGGACAGGGGGTGAAGCTTTCCTT.

On this clonotype: The germline gene is not matched at one end of the junction; a read error may be the cause. This chain joins TRBV4-2 and TRBJ1-5, with D possibly matching TRBD1 (5 bases). The CDR3 totals 15 residues. The germline V gene encodes CDR1 LGHNA and CDR2 YNFKEQ. The CDR3 DNA is TGTGTCAGCAGCCAAAATACTCTAGGGGATCAGCCCCAGCATTTT. It yields the protein CVSSQNTLGDQPQHF.

This clonotype occurred many times. The chain is built from TRBV25-1 and TRBJ1-4; D possibly corresponds to TRBD1 (5 bases). The V end was cut by 1 base, the J end by 4 bases, with 10 bases between. The CDR3 is 15 residues long. The germline CDR1 and CDR2 sequences are MGHDK and SYGVNS. The CDR3 spells CASSESGRSNEKLFF. The DNA for the CDR3 is TGTGCCAGCAGTGAATCAGGGAGGAGTAATGAAAAACTGTTTTTT.

This clonotype was detected many times. V is TRBV29-1 and J is TRBJ1-2; D remains ambiguous. Between the trimmed V and J ends, which lost 0 bases and 4 bases, there was a span of 15 bases. Germline V gene lookup returns CDR1 SQVTM and CDR2 ANQGSEA. The CDR3 sequence is 15 residues long. CDR3 protein: CSVEDEQFKVYGYTF. The CDR3 coding sequence is TGCAGCGTTGAAGATGAACAGTTTAAGGTCTATGGCTACACCTTC.

CDR3 bases: TGTGCCAGCAGTTTAAGTTTCCAGGGAGAGCAGCCCCAGCATTTT. This encodes CASSLSFQGEQPQHF. The V gene is TRBV12-3 or TRBV12-4, the J gene TRBJ1-5; D might be TRBD1 (5 bases). The ends were cut back, 2 bases at V and 7 bases at J, with 15 bases in the middle. The CDR3 length is 15 residues.

This clonotype has a handful of counts. This chain uses TRBV2 with TRBJ2-5; D possibly corresponds to TRBD2 (5 bases). The germline V and J ends were trimmed by 1 base and 3 bases, with 12 bases remaining between them. Germline V gives CDR1 SNHLY, CDR2 FYNNEI. CDR3 length: 15 residues. The CDR3: CASSEGTYTKETQYF. The CDR3 DNA follows: TGTGCCAGCAGTGAAGGGACTTATACAAAAGAGACCCAGTACTTC.

The chain employs TRBV12-3 or TRBV12-4 and TRBJ2-2; D is uncertain. There are 14 residues in the CDR3. Trimming shortened V by 6 bases and J by 1 base, and 9 bases separated the two germline ends. The CDR3 region is CASRARGNTGELFF. CDR3 bases: TGTGCCAGCAGGGCCCGAGGGAACACCGGGGAGCTGTTTTTT.

The chain carries TRBV4-3 and TRBJ2-5; D might be TRBD1 (6 bases). The CDR3 extends over 16 amino acids. CDR1 is LGHNA, CDR2 YSLEER, per germline. V gave up 1 base and J gave up 5 bases, with 17 bases separating them. The CDR3 bases are TGCGCCAGCAGCCAAGGGGGGAGAGCAGGGGTGGAGACCCAGTACTTC. It translates to CASSQGGRAGVETQYF.

The V call is TRBV9, the J call TRBJ1-1; D remains ambiguous. Trimming took 0 bases from V and 6 from J, leaving 15 bases between them. CDR1 is SGDLS and CDR2 is YYNGEE in the germline V gene. This CDR3 comprises 15 residues. As DNA, the CDR3 is TGTGCCAGCAGCGTAGATCCCACGGAGGCAGCTGAAGCTTTCTTT. Protein sequence: CASSVDPTEAAEAFF.

In its sample, this clonotype was seen a few times. CDR3 region: CASSGGAGEETQYF. The CDR3 DNA reads as TGTGCCAGCAGCGGGGGAGCGGGGGAAGAGACCCAGTACTTC. The chain has TRBV9 and TRBJ2-5, with 8 nucleotides matching TRBD2. Trimming took 3 bases from V and 3 from J; bases not matched to a gene: 4. The CDR3 extends over 14 amino acids. Germline assignment: CDR1 SGDLS and CDR2 YYNGEE.

Comment on this clonotype: Compared with germline, one end of the junction differs, possibly owing to a read error. This chain connects TRBV5-6 to TRBJ1-1; TRBD1 matches at 8 bases. CDR1 is SGHDT, CDR2 YYEEEE, per germline. The CDR3 has 15 residues. DNA of the CDR3: TGTGCCAGCAGCTTGGGACAGGGGAGGCTGACTGGAGCTTTCTTT. Translated, it gives CASSLGQGRLTGAFF.

This clonotype has ten or more counts. A read error is possible here, since a much larger clone lies one base away. This chain uses TRBV29-1 with TRBJ2-5; TRBD2 matches 12 bases. The CDR3 length is 15 residues. The V gene's germline CDR1 is SQVTM and CDR2 ANQGSEA. With 6 bases clipped from V and 3 bases from J, the junction kept 8 bases outside the gene matches. In DNA, the CDR3 is TGCAGCGTACGACTAGCGGGAGCCAGGGAAGAGACCCAGTACTTC. It is translated as CSVRLAGAREETQYF.

This chain joins TRBV15 and TRBJ2-2, with D uncertain. Germline V gives CDR1 LNHNV, CDR2 YYDKDF (reference sequence). Trimming stripped 4 bases from V and 9 bases from J, with 6 bases between. The CDR3 consists of 11 residues. In nucleotides, the CDR3 is TGTGCCACCAGCACTCTCAGGGAGCTGTTTTTT. Protein product: CATSTLRELFF.

DNA of the CDR3: TGTGCCAGTAACTCTCTAGCGGACCAAGAGACCCAGTACTTC. Amino acid sequence: CASNSLADQETQYF. The chain has TRBV19 and TRBJ2-5, with TRBD2 matching 7 bases. The junction had 5 bases not matched to a gene; V was cut back by 7 bases and J by 0 bases. Germline CDR1 reads LNHDA; CDR2 reads SQIVND (reference sequence). The CDR3 has 14 residues.